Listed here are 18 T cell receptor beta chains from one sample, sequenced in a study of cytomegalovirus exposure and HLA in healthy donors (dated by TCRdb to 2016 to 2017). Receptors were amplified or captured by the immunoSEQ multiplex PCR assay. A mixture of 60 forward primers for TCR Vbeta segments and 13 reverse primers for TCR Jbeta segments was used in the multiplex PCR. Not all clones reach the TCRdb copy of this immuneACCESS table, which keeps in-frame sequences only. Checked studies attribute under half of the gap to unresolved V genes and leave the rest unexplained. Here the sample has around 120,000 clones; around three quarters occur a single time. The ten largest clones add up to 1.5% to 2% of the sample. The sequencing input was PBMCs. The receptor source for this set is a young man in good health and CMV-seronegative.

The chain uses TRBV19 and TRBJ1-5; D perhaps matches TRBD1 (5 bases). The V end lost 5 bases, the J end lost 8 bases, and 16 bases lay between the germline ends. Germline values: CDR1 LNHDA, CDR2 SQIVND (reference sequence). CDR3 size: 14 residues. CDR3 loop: CASSPPGGLEPQHF. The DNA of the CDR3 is TGTGCCAGTAGTCCCCCGGGGGGGTTGGAGCCCCAGCATTTT.

CDR3 sequence reads: CASSPLPSGSRQETQYF. The CDR3 bases are TGCGCCAGCAGCCCGCTTCCTAGCGGGAGCCGCCAAGAGACCCAGTACTTC. The V gene is TRBV4-3, the J gene TRBJ2-5; 10 bases fit TRBD2. V shed 4 bases, J shed 1 base, and the junction held 9 bases outside the gene matches. The germline CDR1 and CDR2 sequences are LGHNA and YSLEER. This CDR3 region has 17 residues.

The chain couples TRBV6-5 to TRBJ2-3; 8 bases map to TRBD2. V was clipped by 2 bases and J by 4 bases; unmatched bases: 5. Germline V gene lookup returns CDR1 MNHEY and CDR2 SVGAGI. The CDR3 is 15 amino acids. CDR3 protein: CASSYPQRESDTQYF. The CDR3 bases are TGTGCCAGCAGTTACCCCCAGCGGGAGTCAGATACGCAGTATTTT.

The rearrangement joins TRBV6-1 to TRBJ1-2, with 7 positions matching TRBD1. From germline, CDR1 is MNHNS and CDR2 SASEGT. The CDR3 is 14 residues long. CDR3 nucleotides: TGTGCGAGAAGAGGGGGGCAGGGGGTAGATGGCTACACCTTC. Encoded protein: CARRGGQGVDGYTF.

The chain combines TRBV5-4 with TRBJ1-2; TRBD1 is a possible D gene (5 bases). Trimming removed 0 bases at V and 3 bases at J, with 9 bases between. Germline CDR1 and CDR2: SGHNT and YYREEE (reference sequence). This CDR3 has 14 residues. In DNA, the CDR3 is TGTGCCAGCAGCTTGGGAGGACACGACTATGGCTACACCTTC. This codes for CASSLGGHDYGYTF.

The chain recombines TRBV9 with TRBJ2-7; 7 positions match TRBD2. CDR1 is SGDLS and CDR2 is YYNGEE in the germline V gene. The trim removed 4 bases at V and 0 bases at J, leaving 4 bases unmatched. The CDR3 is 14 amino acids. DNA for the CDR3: TGTGCCAGCAGCCCCTCGGGGGGCTCCTACGAGCAGTACTTC. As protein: CASSPSGGSYEQYF.

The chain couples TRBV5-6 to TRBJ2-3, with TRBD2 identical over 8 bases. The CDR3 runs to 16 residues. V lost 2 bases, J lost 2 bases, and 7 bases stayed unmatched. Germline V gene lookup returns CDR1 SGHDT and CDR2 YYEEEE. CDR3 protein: CASSLVAGGNTDTQYF. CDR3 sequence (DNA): TGTGCCAGCAGCTTAGTGGCGGGAGGAAACACAGATACGCAGTATTTT.

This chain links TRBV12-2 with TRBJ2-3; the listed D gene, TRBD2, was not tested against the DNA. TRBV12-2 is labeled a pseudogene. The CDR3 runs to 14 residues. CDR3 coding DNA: TGTGCAAGTCGTCACCGGACTAACGGGAATACGCAGTATTTT. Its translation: CASRHRTNGNTQYF.

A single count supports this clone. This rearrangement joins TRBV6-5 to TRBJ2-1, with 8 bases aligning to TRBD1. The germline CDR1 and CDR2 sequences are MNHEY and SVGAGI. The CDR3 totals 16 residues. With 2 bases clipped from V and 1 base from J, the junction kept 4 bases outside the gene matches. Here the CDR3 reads CASSYETGASYNEQFF. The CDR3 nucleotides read TGTGCCAGCAGTTACGAGACAGGGGCTTCCTACAATGAGCAGTTCTTC.

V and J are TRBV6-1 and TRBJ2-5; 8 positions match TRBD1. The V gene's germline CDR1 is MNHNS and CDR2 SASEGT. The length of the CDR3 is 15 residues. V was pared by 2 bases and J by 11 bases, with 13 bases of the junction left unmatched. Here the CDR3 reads CASSEMRQGAKEQYF. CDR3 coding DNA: TGTGCCAGCAGTGAAATGAGGCAGGGGGCGAAAGAGCAGTACTTC.

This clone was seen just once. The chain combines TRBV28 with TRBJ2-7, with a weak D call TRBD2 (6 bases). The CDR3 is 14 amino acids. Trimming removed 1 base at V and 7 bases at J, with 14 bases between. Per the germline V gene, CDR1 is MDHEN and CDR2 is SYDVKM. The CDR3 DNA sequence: TGTGCCAGCAGTTTATCAGGAGGGCCTGGGGAGCAGTACTTC. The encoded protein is CASSLSGGPGEQYF.

The DNA for the CDR3 is TGTGCCAGCAGCACCCGACAGGGAACCTCCTACGAGCAGTACGTC. Its protein product is CASSTRQGTSYEQYV. The genes are TRBV21-1 and TRBJ2-7; TRBD1, the table's D call, lacks a check against the DNA. TRBV21-1 is a pseudogene segment. The CDR3 totals 15 residues.

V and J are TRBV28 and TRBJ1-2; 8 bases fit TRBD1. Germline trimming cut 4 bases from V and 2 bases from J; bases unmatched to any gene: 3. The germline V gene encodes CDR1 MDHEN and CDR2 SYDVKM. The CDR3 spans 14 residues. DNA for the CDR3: TGTGCCAGCAGTTGGACAGGGACGAACTATGGCTACACCTTC. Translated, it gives CASSWTGTNYGYTF.

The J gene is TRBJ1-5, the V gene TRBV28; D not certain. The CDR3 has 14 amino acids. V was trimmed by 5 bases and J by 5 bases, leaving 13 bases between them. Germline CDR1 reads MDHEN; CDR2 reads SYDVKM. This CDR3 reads CASSPPTQYQPQHF. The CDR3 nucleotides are TGTGCCAGCAGTCCCCCGACTCAATATCAGCCCCAGCATTTT.

CDR3 in DNA: TGTGCCAGCAGACGGACAGGTGACACTGAAGCTTTCTTT. Residues: CASRRTGDTEAFF. The V and J genes are TRBV11-2 and TRBJ1-1, with TRBD1 matching over 7 bases. Losses at the gene ends were 6 bases for V and 3 bases for J; bases not matched to a gene: 4. Germline CDR1 SGHAT, CDR2 FQNNGV. CDR3 length: 13 amino acids.

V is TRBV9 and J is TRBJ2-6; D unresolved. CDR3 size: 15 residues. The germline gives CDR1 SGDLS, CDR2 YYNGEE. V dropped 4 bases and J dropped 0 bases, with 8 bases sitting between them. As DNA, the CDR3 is TGTGCCAGCAGCCCCTCACACTCTGGGGCCAACGTCCTGACTTTC. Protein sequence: CASSPSHSGANVLTF.

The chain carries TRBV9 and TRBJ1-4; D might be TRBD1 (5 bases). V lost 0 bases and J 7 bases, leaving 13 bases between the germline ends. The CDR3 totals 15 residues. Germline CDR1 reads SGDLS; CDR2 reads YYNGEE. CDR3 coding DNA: TGTGCCAGCAGCGTAGCTGGGGGGTACAGTGAAAAACTGTTTTTT. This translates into CASSVAGGYSEKLFF.

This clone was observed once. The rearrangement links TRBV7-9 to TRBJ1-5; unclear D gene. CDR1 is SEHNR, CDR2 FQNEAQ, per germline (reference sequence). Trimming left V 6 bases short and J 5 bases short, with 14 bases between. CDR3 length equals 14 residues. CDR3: CASSVNSFDQPQHF. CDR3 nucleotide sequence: TGTGCCAGCAGTGTAAACTCATTCGATCAGCCCCAGCATTTT.